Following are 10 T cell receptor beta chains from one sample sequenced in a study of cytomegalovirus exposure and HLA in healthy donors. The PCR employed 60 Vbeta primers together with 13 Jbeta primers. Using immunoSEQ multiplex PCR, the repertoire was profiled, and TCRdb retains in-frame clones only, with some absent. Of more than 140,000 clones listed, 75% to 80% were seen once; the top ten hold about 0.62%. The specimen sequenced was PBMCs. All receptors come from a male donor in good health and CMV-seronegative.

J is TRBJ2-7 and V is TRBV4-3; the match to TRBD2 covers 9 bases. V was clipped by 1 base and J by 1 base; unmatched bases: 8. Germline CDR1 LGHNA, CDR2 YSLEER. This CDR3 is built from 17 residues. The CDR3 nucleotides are TGCGCCAGCAGCCAAGGGCCGGGACTAGCCGATTCCTACGAGCAGTACTTC. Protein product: CASSQGPGLADSYEQYF.

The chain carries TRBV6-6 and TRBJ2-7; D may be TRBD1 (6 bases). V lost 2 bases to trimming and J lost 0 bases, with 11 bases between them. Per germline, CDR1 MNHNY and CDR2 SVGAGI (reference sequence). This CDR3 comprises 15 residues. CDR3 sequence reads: CASSYTGQDSYEQYF. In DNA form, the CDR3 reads TGTGCCAGCAGTTACACGGGACAAGACTCCTACGAGCAGTACTTC.

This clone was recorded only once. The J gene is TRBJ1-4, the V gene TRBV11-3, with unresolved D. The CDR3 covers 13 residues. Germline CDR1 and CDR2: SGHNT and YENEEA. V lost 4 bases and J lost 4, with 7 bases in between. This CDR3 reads CASSSGLNEKLFF. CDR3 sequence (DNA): TGTGCCAGCAGCTCAGGCCTTAATGAAAAACTGTTTTTT.

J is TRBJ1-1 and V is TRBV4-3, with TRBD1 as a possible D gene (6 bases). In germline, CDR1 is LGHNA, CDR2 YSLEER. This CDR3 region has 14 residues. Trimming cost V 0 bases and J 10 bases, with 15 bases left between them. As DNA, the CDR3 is TGCGCCAGCAGCCAAGATAGTTACGCAGGGGCAGCTTTCTTT. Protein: CASSQDSYAGAAFF.

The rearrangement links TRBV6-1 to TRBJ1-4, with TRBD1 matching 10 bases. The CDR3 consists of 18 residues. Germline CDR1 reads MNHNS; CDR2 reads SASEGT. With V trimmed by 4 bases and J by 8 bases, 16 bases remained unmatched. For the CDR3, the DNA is TGTGCCAGCAGTGGCCGGACAGGGGGTTATGGTTTCGGCGAAAAACTGTTTTTT. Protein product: CASSGRTGGYGFGEKLFF.

CDR3 coding DNA: TGTGCCTGGAACAAGGGGACAGGGGAGTTAGGCGAGCAGTACTTC. Amino acid sequence: CAWNKGTGELGEQYF. This sequence joins TRBV30 and TRBJ2-7; 10 bases line up with TRBD1. Germline CDR1 is GTSNPN and CDR2 is SVGIG (reference sequence). V lost 4 bases, J lost 6 bases, and 12 bases stayed unmatched. This CDR3 comprises 15 residues.

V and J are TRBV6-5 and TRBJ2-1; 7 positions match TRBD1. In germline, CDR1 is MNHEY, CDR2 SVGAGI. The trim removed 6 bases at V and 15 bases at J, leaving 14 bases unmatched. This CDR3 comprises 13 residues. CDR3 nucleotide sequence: TGTGCCAGCAGCCGGGGAGTAACAGGGGATCCGTTCTTC. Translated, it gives CASSRGVTGDPFF.

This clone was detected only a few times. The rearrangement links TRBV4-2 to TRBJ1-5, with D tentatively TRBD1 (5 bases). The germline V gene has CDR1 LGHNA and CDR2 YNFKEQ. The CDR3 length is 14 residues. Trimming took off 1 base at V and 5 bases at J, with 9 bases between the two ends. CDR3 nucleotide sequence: TGTGCCAGCAGCCAAGCGGGGGTGGATCAGCCCCAGCATTTT. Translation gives CASSQAGVDQPQHF.

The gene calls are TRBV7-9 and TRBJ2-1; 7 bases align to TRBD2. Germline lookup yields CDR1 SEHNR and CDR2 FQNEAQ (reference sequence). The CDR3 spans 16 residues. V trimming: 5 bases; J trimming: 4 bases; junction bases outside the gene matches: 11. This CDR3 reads CASSPEASGTYNEQFF. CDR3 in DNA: TGTGCCAGCAGCCCTGAGGCTAGCGGTACGTACAATGAGCAGTTCTTC.

Here the CDR3 DNA reads TGTGCCAGCAGCCGAGGGTCCTACAATGAGCAGTTCTTC. Its protein is CASSRGSYNEQFF. The V and J genes are TRBV7-7 and TRBJ2-1; weak D call: TRBD2 (5 bases). Trimming stripped 5 bases from V and 1 base from J, with 6 bases between. The CDR3 runs 13 residues. The germline CDR1 and CDR2 sequences are SSHAT and FNYEAQ (reference sequence).